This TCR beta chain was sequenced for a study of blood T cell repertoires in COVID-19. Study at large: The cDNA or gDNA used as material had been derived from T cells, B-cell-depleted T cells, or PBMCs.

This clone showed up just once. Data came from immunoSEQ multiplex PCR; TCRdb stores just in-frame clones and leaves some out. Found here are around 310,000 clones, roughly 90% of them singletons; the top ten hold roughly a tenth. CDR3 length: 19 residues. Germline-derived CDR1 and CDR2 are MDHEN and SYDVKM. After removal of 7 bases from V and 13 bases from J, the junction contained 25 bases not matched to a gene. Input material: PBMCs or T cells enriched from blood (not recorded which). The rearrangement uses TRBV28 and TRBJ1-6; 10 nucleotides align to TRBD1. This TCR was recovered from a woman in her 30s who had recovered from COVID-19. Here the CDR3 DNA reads TGTGCCAGCACGGAAAGTGCCCCGGGACAGGGGTGGGCTTTTCACCCCCTCCACTTT. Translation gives CASTESAPGQGWAFHPLHF.